The subject of this entry is one TCR beta chain. This sample stems from a study of blood T cell repertoires in COVID-19. Whole-study context: The recovered donors of Cohort 3 showed two negative PCRs, clearance, or symptom resolution.

This CDR3 region has 14 residues. V lost 9 bases, J lost 0 bases, and 6 bases stayed unmatched. Per the germline V gene, CDR1 is SNHLY and CDR2 is FYNNEI. The repertoire was sequenced with immunoSEQ multiplex PCR; TCRdb's copy has only in-frame clones and lacks some. The sample shows a few hundred thousand clones, around nine tenths of them seen only once. Cohorts were based on clinical histories the participants reported. The rearrangement uses TRBV2 and TRBJ1-2, with 8 bases lining up with TRBD1. Sequenced material: PBMCs or T cells enriched from blood (not recorded which). The clonotype was recovered from a woman in her sixties or seventies in a cohort exposed to, infected with or recovered from COVID-19 (not recorded which). The CDR3 nucleotides are TGTGCCAGGGGACAGGCTTTAGCTAACTATGGCTACACCTTC. It codes for CARGQALANYGYTF.